This TCR beta chain was sequenced for a study of T cell repertoires in cytomegalovirus infection. Study-level information: Public signatures in TCR beta pointed to CMV infection and matching HLA type. The study's findings and limits: Identification of carriers of CMV plus the relevant HLA was achieved through cumulative public TCR beta family frequency. There were HLA-C-restricted CMV-specific TCR beta clonotypes dominating the ex vivo response.

The ends were cut back, 8 bases at V and 0 bases at J, with 8 bases in the middle. CDR1 is SEHNR and CDR2 is FQNEAQ in the germline V gene (reference sequence). The CDR3 has 14 amino acids. Regarding this clonotype: Its antigen is unknown.

TCRdb re-called the reads through MiXCR, storing one row per CDR3 protein. The profile covers hundreds of thousands of distinct CDR3 sequences, with less than 20% appearing a single time and around 10% taken by the ten largest. The TCR originated in a human donor in good health (CMV status not recorded). Some clones in this sample may be carry-over from other donors' samples. The J gene is TRBJ1-6, the V gene TRBV7-9, with D unresolved. The sequenced sample consisted of PBMCs. CDR3 sequence: CASLAGSYNSPLHF. In DNA, the CDR3 is TGTGCCAGCCTCGCGGGCTCCTATAATTCACCCCTCCACTTT.